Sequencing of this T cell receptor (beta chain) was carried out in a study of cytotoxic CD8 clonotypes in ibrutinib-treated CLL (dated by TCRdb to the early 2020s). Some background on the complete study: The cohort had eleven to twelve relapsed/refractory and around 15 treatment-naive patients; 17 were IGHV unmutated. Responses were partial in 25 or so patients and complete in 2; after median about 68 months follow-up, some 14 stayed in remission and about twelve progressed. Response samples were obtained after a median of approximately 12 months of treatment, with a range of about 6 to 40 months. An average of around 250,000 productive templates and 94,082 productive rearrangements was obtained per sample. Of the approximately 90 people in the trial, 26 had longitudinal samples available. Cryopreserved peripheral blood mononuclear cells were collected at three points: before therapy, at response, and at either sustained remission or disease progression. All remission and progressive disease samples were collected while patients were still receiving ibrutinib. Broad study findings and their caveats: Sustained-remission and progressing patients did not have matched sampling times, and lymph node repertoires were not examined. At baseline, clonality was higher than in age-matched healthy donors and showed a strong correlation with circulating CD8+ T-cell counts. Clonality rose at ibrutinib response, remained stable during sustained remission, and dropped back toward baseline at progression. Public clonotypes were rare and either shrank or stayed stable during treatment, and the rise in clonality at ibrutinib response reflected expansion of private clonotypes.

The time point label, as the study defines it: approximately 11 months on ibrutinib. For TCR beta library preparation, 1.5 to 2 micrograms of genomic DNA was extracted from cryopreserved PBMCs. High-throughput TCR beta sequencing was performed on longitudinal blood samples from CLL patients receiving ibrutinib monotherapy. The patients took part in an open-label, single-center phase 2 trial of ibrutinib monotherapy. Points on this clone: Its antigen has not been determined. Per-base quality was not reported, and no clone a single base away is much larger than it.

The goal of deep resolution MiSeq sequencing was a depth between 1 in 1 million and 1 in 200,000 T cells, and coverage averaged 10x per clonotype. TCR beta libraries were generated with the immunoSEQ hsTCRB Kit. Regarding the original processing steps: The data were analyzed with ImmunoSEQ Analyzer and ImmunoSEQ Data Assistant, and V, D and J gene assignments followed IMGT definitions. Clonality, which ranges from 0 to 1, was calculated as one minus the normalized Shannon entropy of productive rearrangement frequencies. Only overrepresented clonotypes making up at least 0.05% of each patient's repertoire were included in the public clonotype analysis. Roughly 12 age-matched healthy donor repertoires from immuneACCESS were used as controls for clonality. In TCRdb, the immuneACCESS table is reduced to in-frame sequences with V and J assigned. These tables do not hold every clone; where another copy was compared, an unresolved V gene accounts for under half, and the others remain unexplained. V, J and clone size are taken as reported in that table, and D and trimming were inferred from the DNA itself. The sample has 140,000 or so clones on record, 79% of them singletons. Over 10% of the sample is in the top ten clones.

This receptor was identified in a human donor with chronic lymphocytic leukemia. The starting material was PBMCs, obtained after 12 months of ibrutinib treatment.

The CDR3 region reads CASSLAGIPTGNEQFF. The DNA sequence is as follows: TGTGCCAGCAGCTTAGCGGGGATCCCTACAGGGAATGAGCAGTTCTTC. The V gene is TRBV7-6 and the J gene is TRBJ2-1; possibly the D gene is TRBD1, per 6 matching bases. Counted from cysteine to phenylalanine, this CDR3 has 16 amino acids. Left in the record is the CDR3 DNA by itself, 48 bases read in frame from the first base. Based on the germline V gene, the CDR1 and CDR2 sequences are SGHVS and FNYEAQ. V and J are truncated by 0 bases and 7 bases respectively, leaving an intervening sequence of 16 bases.